The T cell receptor beta chain under discussion was sequenced for a study of regulatory T cells in long-lasting Graves disease. Whole-study context: Persistent cases took antithyroid drugs over 5 years and stayed TSH receptor antibody positive. Study observations and caveats: TRBV28, TRBJ1-2 and TRBJ2-5 were segments that persistent disease favored. Persistent Graves' cases showed lower TCR diversity than newly diagnosed cases.

The table lists this clonotype with a few counts. Its antigen is currently unknown. Described time point: persistent/refractory GD, antithyroid drugs over 5 years with positive TRAb. PBMCs provided the RNA from which the TCR library was made. iRepertoire HTBI primers and Arm-PCR of CDR3 regions built TCR beta libraries. TCRdb used MiXCR to reprocess the multiplex PCR reads, holding one entry per CDR3 protein. The sample contains more than 650,000 distinct CDR3 sequences, around 30% of which appear only once. Germline trimming cut 10 bases from V and 8 bases from J; bases unmatched to any gene: 5. Germline V gene lookup returns CDR1 SNHLY and CDR2 FYNNEI. This CDR3 spans 12 amino acids.

The J gene is TRBJ1-4, the V gene TRBV2, with TRBD1 identical over 9 bases. Material: peripheral blood mononuclear cells (PBMCs), obtained when the disease was refractory, from a patient treated with antithyroid drugs. This TCR came from a female donor with Graves disease. CDR3 coding DNA: TGTGCCACGGGACAGGGAGGAGAAAAACTGTTTTTT. The encoded protein is CATGQGGEKLFF.